This is a list of T cell receptor beta chains from one sample in a study of blood T cell repertoires in COVID-19. Assay: immunoSEQ multiplex PCR; the TCRdb copy retains only in-frame clones and omits some. Seen here are about 320,000 clones, 80% to 90% observed once, and the top ten hold around 1.2%. Source material: peripheral blood. The source is a woman between 50 and 59 years old with acute or convalescent COVID-19. Both conserved end residues are part of each CDR3. A D gene is named only where the DNA matches it firmly. Rows give clone size only sometimes, using once, few, many, or a class for an expanded clone.

clone_size,v_call,j_call,d_call,cdr3_aa,cdr3_nt
-,TRBV5-1,TRBJ2-4,-,CASSLGPLGGGGGHIQYF,TGCGCCAGCAGCTTGGGCCCCCTAGGAGGGGGCGGTGGGCACATTCAGTACTTC
-,TRBV7-9,TRBJ2-3,-,CASSLVVGEDTQYF,TGTGCCAGCAGCTTAGTGGTCGGGGAAGATACGCAGTATTTT
-,TRBV12-5,TRBJ1-6,-,CASGLPVGSHGNSPLHF,TGTGCTAGTGGTTTGCCTGTCGGGTCCCACGGTAATTCACCCCTCCACTTT
-,TRBV29-1,TRBJ2-5,-,CSVEGQGQETQYF,TGCAGCGTTGAGGGCCAGGGGCAAGAGACCCAGTACTTC
-,TRBV7-2,TRBJ2-7,-,CASSPPGLSYEQYF,TGTGCCAGCAGTCCGCCGGGACTTAGCTACGAGCAGTACTTC
-,TRBV30,TRBJ1-6,-,CAWSPGDSPLHF,TGTGCCTGGAGTCCGGGGGATTCACCCCTCCACTTT
-,TRBV5-4,TRBJ2-1,TRBD2,CASSSRAGESEQFF,TGTGCCAGCAGCTCCAGAGCGGGAGAAAGTGAGCAGTTCTTC
-,TRBV5-4,TRBJ2-3,-,CASSPAGTVSTDTQYF,TGTGCCAGCAGCCCTGCGGGGACAGTAAGCACAGATACGCAGTATTTT
-,TRBV19,TRBJ2-5,-,CASSISLQETQYF,-
-,TRBV19,TRBJ1-1,-,CATETGNTEAFF,TGTGCCACCGAAACAGGGAACACTGAAGCTTTCTTT
-,TRBV29-1,TRBJ1-1,-,CSALDEAAFF,TGCAGCGCCTTAGACGAGGCAGCTTTCTTT
once,TRBV7-9,TRBJ2-5,TRBD1,CASSLTTGGETQYF,TGTGCCAGCAGTCTGACGACAGGGGGAGAGACCCAGTACTTC
few,TRBV5-6,TRBJ1-6,-,CASSWRSSYNSPLHF,TGTGCCAGCAGTTGGCGGAGCTCCTATAATTCACCCCTCCACTTT
once,TRBV30,TRBJ2-2,TRBD2,CAWSLLAGVVTGELFF,TGTGCCTGGAGTCTTTTAGCGGGAGTGGTCACCGGGGAGCTGTTTTTT
-,TRBV18,TRBJ1-5,TRBD1,CASSPGQGQNQPQHF,TGTGCCAGCTCACCGGGACAGGGCCAAAATCAGCCCCAGCATTTT
-,TRBV6-6,TRBJ1-2,-,CASSKQGPGYTF,TGTGCCAGTAGTAAACAGGGTCCTGGCTACACCTTC
-,TRBV20-1,TRBJ2-1,-,CSASNNNEQFF,TGCAGTGCAAGTAATAACAATGAGCAGTTCTTC
-,TRBV5-1,TRBJ2-3,-,CASSFGGLSTDTQYF,TGCGCCAGCAGCTTCGGCGGCCTTAGCACAGATACGCAGTATTTT
-,TRBV5-1,TRBJ2-2,-,CASNGGTTGELFF,TGCGCCAGCAACGGGGGAACCACCGGGGAGCTGTTTTTT
-,TRBV29-1,TRBJ2-5,-,CSVAPSGGQETQYF,TGCAGCGTTGCCCCAAGTGGCGGGCAAGAGACCCAGTACTTC
-,TRBV3-1/TRBV3-2,TRBJ2-3,-,CASSQDRRGAQYF,TGTGCCAGCAGCCAAGATCGGCGCGGGGCCCAGTATTTT
-,TRBV2,TRBJ2-1,TRBD2,CAIGSAGGLNEQFF,TGTGCCATAGGCTCAGCGGGAGGGCTGAATGAGCAGTTCTTC
few,TRBV6-1,TRBJ2-1,-,CASSEVVGADEQFF,TGTGCCAGCAGTGAAGTGGTAGGGGCTGATGAGCAGTTCTTC
-,TRBV9,TRBJ2-1,-,CASSGDQGGYNEQFF,TGTGCCAGCAGCGGGGACCAAGGGGGTTACAATGAGCAGTTCTTC
-,TRBV23-1,TRBJ1-1,-,CASSRYRTEDTEAFF,TGCGCCAGCAGTCGCTACAGGACAGAGGACACTGAAGCTTTCTTT
-,TRBV3-1/TRBV3-2,TRBJ2-7,-,CASSQGPVIAYEQYF,TGTGCCAGCAGCCAAGGCCCGGTAATTGCCTACGAGCAGTACTTC
-,TRBV5-1,TRBJ2-5,-,CASSPILQGGETQYF,TGCGCCAGCAGCCCTATTTTACAGGGGGGGGAGACCCAGTACTTC
few,TRBV3-1/TRBV3-2,TRBJ2-3,-,CASSHTGVGDRGTDTQYF,TGTGCCAGCAGCCACACAGGAGTAGGGGATCGTGGCACAGATACGCAGTATTTT
-,TRBV5-1,TRBJ1-5,-,CASSPDSYSNQPQHF,TGCGCCAGCAGCCCGGACAGTTATAGCAATCAGCCCCAGCATTTT
-,TRBV10-3,TRBJ1-2,TRBD1,CAISEVNPGQARGYGYTF,TGTGCCATCAGTGAGGTTAATCCGGGACAGGCTAGGGGCTATGGCTACACCTTC
-,TRBV5-4,TRBJ1-2,-,CASSFEGYGYTF,TGTGCCAGCAGCTTCGAGGGCTATGGCTACACCTTC
-,TRBV28,TRBJ2-7,TRBD1,CACRDRGYEQYF,TGTGCCTGCCGGGACAGGGGGTACGAGCAGTACTTC
-,TRBV29-1,TRBJ1-4,-,CSVGSEFGGPNEKLFF,TGCAGCGTTGGGTCGGAATTTGGAGGGCCTAATGAAAAACTGTTTTTT
-,TRBV29-1,TRBJ1-1,-,CSVPNDRETEAFF,TGCAGCGTTCCTAACGACAGAGAGACTGAAGCTTTCTTT
-,TRBV28,TRBJ1-1,-,CASSFAGPNEAFF,TGTGCCAGCAGTTTCGCAGGTCCTAATGAAGCTTTCTTT
-,TRBV5-5,TRBJ2-3,TRBD2,CASVLLAGGSDTQYF,TGTGCCAGCGTCCTCCTAGCGGGAGGGTCAGATACGCAGTATTTT
-,TRBV6-5,TRBJ2-5,TRBD2,CASSYVQRGYQETQYF,TGTGCCAGCAGTTATGTCCAGCGGGGGTACCAAGAGACCCAGTACTTC
-,TRBV5-1,TRBJ1-4,-,CASSLGTSQTGEKLFF,TGCGCCAGCAGCTTGGGAACCTCACAAACAGGGGAAAAACTGTTTTTT
-,TRBV19,TRBJ1-3,-,CASSIQGTNGNTIYF,TGTGCCAGTAGTATCCAGGGGACGAATGGAAACACCATATATTTT
-,TRBV5-1,TRBJ1-1,-,CASSLTGSNTEAFF,TGCGCCAGCAGCTTGACAGGGTCGAACACTGAAGCTTTCTTT
-,TRBV4-2,TRBJ1-5,-,CASSQDQNQPQHF,TGTGCCAGCAGCCAAGATCAGAATCAGCCCCAGCATTTT
-,TRBV21-1,TRBJ1-2,-,CASNDGRGLGTNYGYTF,TGTGCCAGCAACGACGGGAGGGGTCTTGGAACTAACTATGGCTACACCTTC
-,TRBV5-5,TRBJ2-3,TRBD1,CASSSRGRGTDTQYF,TGTGCCAGCAGCTCCAGGGGGCGAGGGACAGATACGCAGTATTTT
-,TRBV19,TRBJ2-3,-,CAHSTGLRFDTQYF,TGTGCCCACTCCACGGGACTTCGGTTTGATACGCAGTATTTT
-,TRBV2,TRBJ1-4,TRBD1,CASSGDRGAGKLFF,TGTGCCAGCAGCGGGGACAGGGGGGCAGGAAAACTGTTTTTT
-,TRBV27,TRBJ2-1,TRBD1,CASSLFLATGSSYNEQFF,TGTGCCAGCAGTTTATTTTTAGCGACAGGGAGCTCCTACAATGAGCAGTTCTTC
-,TRBV5-1,TRBJ2-2,-,CASSADTNTGELFF,TGCGCCAGCAGCGCAGACACCAACACCGGGGAGCTGTTTTTT
-,TRBV6-2/TRBV6-3,TRBJ2-7,TRBD2,CASSYPYSGRRHEQYF,TGTGCCAGCAGTTACCCTTATAGCGGGAGGAGACACGAGCAGTACTTC